Below, 14 T cell receptor beta chains from the same sample are listed, as sequenced in a study of blood T cell repertoires in COVID-19. Measured with immunoSEQ multiplex PCR; TCRdb has only the in-frame clones, and not every one. The sample gives roughly 210,000 clones, 88% of which show up once; about 1.8% is in the top ten. Specimen: peripheral blood. The origin of the receptors is a man between 65 and 85 years old with acute or convalescent COVID-19.

This clone is termed medium-sized. The rearrangement uses TRBV27 and TRBJ2-1; 7 bases are a match to TRBD1. CDR1 is MNHEY and CDR2 is SMNVEV in the germline V gene (reference sequence). This CDR3 is 15 amino acids long. After removal of 1 base from V and 5 bases from J, the junction contained 5 bases not matched to a gene. The DNA of the CDR3 is TGTGCCAGCAGTTTATTGACAGGGCGGCACAATGAGCAGTTCTTC. It encodes CASSLLTGRHNEQFF.

V and J are TRBV7-9 and TRBJ2-2, with TRBD1 as a possible D gene (5 bases). The V gene's germline CDR1 is SEHNR and CDR2 FQNEAQ (reference sequence). V lost 2 bases to trimming and J lost 4 bases, with 5 bases between them. The CDR3 consists of 13 residues. The CDR3 loop reads CASSLRGTGELFF. CDR3 bases: TGTGCCAGCAGCTTAAGGGGCACCGGGGAGCTGTTTTTT.

The V gene is TRBV6-6, the J gene TRBJ2-7; TRBD2 agrees at 7 bases. In germline, CDR1 is MNHNY, CDR2 SVGAGI (reference sequence). V shed 6 bases, J shed 4 bases, and the junction held 9 bases outside the gene matches. The CDR3 spans 14 residues. The CDR3 bases are TGTGCCAGCAGCGTCGGGGAGGGGCGATACGAGCAGTACTTC. Amino acids: CASSVGEGRYEQYF.

V usage is TRBV28 and J usage is TRBJ2-3; a weak D match, TRBD2 (7 bases). Germline CDR1 MDHEN, CDR2 SYDVKM. CDR3 length: 15 residues. The V and J ends lost 5 bases and 3 bases respectively, with 15 bases between them. This chain's CDR3 is CASSQIKGGTDTQYF. The CDR3 DNA reads as TGTGCCAGCAGTCAAATAAAGGGGGGGACAGATACGCAGTATTTT. The complete variable domain, with remaining parts taken from reference TRBV28 and TRBJ2-3, reads DVKVTQSSRYLVKRTGEKVFLECVQDMDHENMFWYRQDPGLGLRLIYFSYDVKMKEKGDIPEGYSVSREKKERFSLILESASTNQTSMYLCASSQIKGGTDTQYFGPGTRLTVL.

The CDR3 sequence: CASSTSPHRGLGNTIYF. CDR3 DNA: TGTGCCAGCAGCACTAGTCCCCACAGGGGGCTAGGAAACACCATATATTTT. The rearrangement links TRBV7-8 to TRBJ1-3; 9 bases fit TRBD1. The CDR3 extends over 17 amino acids. Germline CDR1 and CDR2: SGHVS and FQNEAQ. Trimming took 5 bases from V and 4 from J; bases not matched to a gene: 12.

V is TRBV28 and J is TRBJ2-7; D is unclear. Per germline, CDR1 MDHEN and CDR2 SYDVKM. V was trimmed by 3 bases and J by 6 bases, leaving 12 bases between them. The CDR3 loop spans 13 amino acids. The CDR3 here is CASSFGPAFEQYF. Here the CDR3 DNA reads TGTGCCAGCAGTTTTGGCCCCGCATTCGAGCAGTACTTC.

CDR3: CASSLSTRGETQYF. The CDR3 DNA sequence: TGTGCCAGCAGTTTATCGACCAGAGGAGAGACCCAGTACTTC. This rearrangement joins TRBV27 to TRBJ2-5, with D unresolved. CDR3 size: 14 residues. V was trimmed by 0 bases and J by 4 bases, leaving 9 bases between them. CDR1 and CDR2 from the germline V gene are MNHEY and SMNVEV (reference sequence).

The V gene is TRBV24-1, the J gene TRBJ2-1; TRBD1 aligns across 11 bases. CDR3 length: 15 amino acids. The ends lost 9 bases at V and 8 bases at J; junction bases unmatched: 11. Germline V gives CDR1 KGHDR, CDR2 SFDVKD. CDR3 DNA: TGTGCCACCGTATATAGGACAGGGGGCATCTATGAGCAGTTCTTC. Translated, it gives CATVYRTGGIYEQFF.

The chain links TRBV2 to TRBJ2-5; TRBD1 might be the D (5 bases). The CDR3 has 14 amino acids. Trimming left V 4 bases short and J 5 bases short, with 14 bases between. Per the germline V gene, CDR1 is SNHLY and CDR2 is FYNNEI. The CDR3 region has the DNA TGTGCCAGCAGTGTGATGAGACAGCACGAGACCCAGTACTTC. As protein: CASSVMRQHETQYF.

The rearrangement joins TRBV30 to TRBJ1-4, with TRBD1 as a possible D gene (5 bases). Germline loops: CDR1 GTSNPN, CDR2 SVGIG (reference sequence). V dropped 0 bases and J dropped 4 bases, with 12 bases sitting between them. The CDR3 consists of 15 residues. The CDR3, as DNA: TGTGCCTGGAGTGTACCTCGACAGCTTAATGAAAAACTGTTTTTT. Its translation: CAWSVPRQLNEKLFF.

This clone was recorded once. The rearrangement joins TRBV21-1 to TRBJ2-7; the table's D call, TRBD2, was not checked against the DNA. TRBV21-1 is a known pseudogene. The CDR3 extends over 16 amino acids. CDR3 coding DNA: TGTGCCAGCAGCAAAGTCCCCAGCGGGAGCCCCCACGAGCAGTACTTC. Its translation is CASSKVPSGSPHEQYF.

The chain joins TRBV28 to TRBJ1-6; 10 nucleotides agree with TRBD1. Germline CDR1 MDHEN, CDR2 SYDVKM. With 8 bases clipped from V and 8 bases from J, the junction kept 18 bases outside the gene matches. This CDR3 contains 18 residues. The CDR3 DNA reads as TGTGCCAGCCGAATGATGACAGGGGGCGCTCCCCCCTATTCACCCCTCCACTTT. Residues: CASRMMTGGAPPYSPLHF.

This sequence joins TRBV28 and TRBJ1-5; 11 bases line up with TRBD1. Germline V CDR1 and CDR2: MDHEN, SYDVKM. The CDR3 has 18 amino acids. With V trimmed by 3 bases and J by 7 bases, 14 bases remained unmatched. The CDR3 DNA reads TGTGCCAGCAGTTTCCTAGTACCGGGACAGGGGGGCGAACAGCCCCAGCATTTT. Translated, it gives CASSFLVPGQGGEQPQHF. Complete variable domain (other parts from reference TRBV28 and TRBJ1-5): DVKVTQSSRYLVKRTGEKVFLECVQDMDHENMFWYRQDPGLGLRLIYFSYDVKMKEKGDIPEGYSVSREKKERFSLILESASTNQTSMYLCASSFLVPGQGGEQPQHFGDGTRLSIL.

The chain combines TRBV3-1 (or the pseudogene TRBV3-2) with TRBJ1-3; D perhaps matches TRBD1 (5 bases). Trimming removed 1 base from V and 0 bases from J, with 13 bases in between. From germline, CDR1 is LGHDT and CDR2 YNNKEL (reference sequence). This CDR3 is 17 amino acids long. The CDR3 sequence: CASSQGYRRVSGNTIYF. The DNA of the CDR3 is TGTGCCAGCAGCCAAGGGTACAGGAGAGTCTCTGGAAACACCATATATTTT.